This is a list of T cell receptor beta chains from one sample in a study of early T cells in non-severe SARS-CoV-2 infection. TCRdb passed the 5' RACE reads through MiXCR, listing each CDR3 protein once. The sample has around 70,000 distinct CDR3 sequences; around a sixth are singletons. Sequencing was carried out using whole blood. These receptors came from an adult who was a healthcare worker with PCR-confirmed SARS-CoV-2 infection or an uninfected control (not recorded which). The CDR3 runs from the conserved cysteine through the conserved F or W. A D gene is named only where the DNA matches it firmly. The size entry is marked missing in some rows and otherwise reads once, few, many or a size class.

V	D	size	J	DNA	CDR3
TRBV5-4	TRBD1	few	TRBJ1-1	TGTGCCAGCAGCTCCTTTCACAGGGGGGGCACTGAAGCTTTCTTT	CASSSFHRGGTEAFF
TRBV27	TRBD2	NA	TRBJ2-3	TGTGCGATTGGTGGGAGGGCCGGGGATACGCAGTATTTT	CAIGGRAGDTQYF
TRBV29-1	NA	NA	TRBJ2-7	TGCAGCGTTGTGGGCAGGGAATACTCCTACGAGCAGTACTTC	CSVVGREYSYEQYF
TRBV7-9	NA	NA	TRBJ2-7	TGTGCCAGCAGGTTATTACGAGAATCCGAGCAGTACTTC	CASRLLRESEQYF
TRBV4-3	NA	many	TRBJ1-1	TGCGCCAGCAGCCAAGTTGGGCCTTACACTGAAGCTTTCTTT	CASSQVGPYTEAFF
TRBV29-1	TRBD1	many	TRBJ1-3	TGCAGCGTGACAGGGGGAGGAAACACCATATATTTT	CSVTGGGNTIYF
TRBV4-1	TRBD2	few	TRBJ2-5	TGCGCCAGCAGCCAAGTGGGGGGGCAAGAGACCCAGTACTTC	CASSQVGGQETQYF
TRBV7-2	TRBD1	few	TRBJ2-3	TGTGCCAGCAGCTTAGTCAGTACAGGGGCATTCACAGATACGCAGTATTTT	CASSLVSTGAFTDTQYF
TRBV5-1	NA	few	TRBJ1-1	TGCGCCAGCAGCTTGGGCGTCATGAACACTGAAGCTTTCTTT	CASSLGVMNTEAFF
TRBV24-1	NA	few	TRBJ1-1	TGTGCCACCAGTGCAGGGTTCGTCTCGAAGAACACTGAAGCTTTCTTT	CATSAGFVSKNTEAFF
TRBV7-9	TRBD1	many	TRBJ2-7	TGTGCCAGCAGCTTAGCGATGGGACAGGCCTACGAGCAGTACTTC	CASSLAMGQAYEQYF
TRBV28	TRBD1	few	TRBJ2-7	TGTGCCAGCAGGGAGGTCTACAGGGGTTTTCAATACGAGCAGTACTTC	CASREVYRGFQYEQYF
TRBV7-6	NA	many	TRBJ2-1	TGTGCCAGCAGCTTCGCCACCTACAATGAGCAGTTCTTC	CASSFATYNEQFF
TRBV29-1	TRBD1	few	TRBJ2-7	TGCAGCGTTGAACGCGGGACAGGGAACGAGCAGTACTTC	CSVERGTGNEQYF
TRBV5-1	NA	few	TRBJ1-1	TGCGCCAGCAGCCTAGAGACAGGGAACACTGAAGCTTTCTTT	CASSLETGNTEAFF
TRBV5-6	NA	NA	TRBJ2-2	TGTGCCAGCAGCTTGGCAGCCGGGGAGCTGTTTTTT	CASSLAAGELFF
TRBV29-1	NA	NA	TRBJ1-4	TGCAGCGCCCGGAGTGCAACTAATGAAAAACTGTTTTTT	CSARSATNEKLFF
TRBV5-1	NA	many	TRBJ1-1	TGCGCCAGCAGCCCGGTCCGGAACACTGAAGCTTTCTTT	CASSPVRNTEAFF
TRBV20-1	NA	many	TRBJ2-3	TGCAGTGCTAGTGGCCACAAAAATTCCGGGGGGCAAGCAGATACGCAGTATTTT	CSASGHKNSGGQADTQYF
TRBV9	TRBD1	many	TRBJ1-4	TGTGCCAGCAGCGCGGACAGGGATTTAGGAAAACTGTTTTTT	CASSADRDLGKLFF
TRBV5-1	NA	NA	TRBJ2-1	TGCGCCGTGAGGGGACCCTACAATGAGCAGTTCTTC	CAVRGPYNEQFF
TRBV12-3/TRBV12-4	TRBD1	NA	TRBJ1-6	TGTGCCAGCAGGGGGGACAGTGGTAATTCACCCCTCCACTTT	CASRGDSGNSPLHF
TRBV29-1	TRBD1	few	TRBJ2-5	TGCAGCGTTGAAGCGGACAGGGGGCGGGCTGAGACCCAGTACTTC	CSVEADRGRAETQYF
TRBV2	NA	few	TRBJ1-5	TGTGCCAGCAGTGAATCCCCAACTCTGACCCAGCCCCAGCATTTT	CASSESPTLTQPQHF
TRBV9	NA	NA	TRBJ2-1	TGTGCCAGCAGCGACAGGATCTACAATGAGCAGTTCTTC	CASSDRIYNEQFF
TRBV29-1	TRBD1	few	TRBJ2-2	TGCAGCGTTGAGCTCGTTACAGGGGTTACCGGGGAGCTGTTTTTT	CSVELVTGVTGELFF
TRBV5-5	NA	NA	TRBJ1-2	TGTGCCAGCAGCTTGGCAGTAAACTATGGCTACACCTTC	CASSLAVNYGYTF
TRBV12-3/TRBV12-4	NA	NA	TRBJ2-1	TGTGCCAGCAGCTCGACTGGAGAGCAGTTCTTC	CASSSTGEQFF